This T cell receptor beta chain was retrieved from a study of blood T cell repertoires in COVID-19. Germline V gene sequence: CDR1 MGHRA, CDR2 YSYEKL. Trimming took 0 bases from V and 1 from J, leaving 16 bases between them. The CDR3 has 17 residues. This clone was seen only a few times. Original analysis: Estimation of nucleated cell counts relied on the amplification of reference gene primers. Measured with immunoSEQ multiplex PCR; TCRdb has only the in-frame clones, and not every one. The V and J calls and the clone size are those of that table, but D and trimming were determined from the DNA. Seen here are tens of thousands of clones, approximately 80% observed once, and the top ten hold 8.5% to 14%.

This receptor was obtained from a man aged 45 to 65 with acute or convalescent COVID-19. The source material was peripheral blood. The chain uses TRBV4-1 and TRBJ2-7, with a possible D match to TRBD1 (5 bases). Here the CDR3 reads CASSQDPTGRASYEQYF. CDR3 nucleotide sequence: TGCGCCAGCAGCCAAGACCCGACCGGCAGGGCATCCTACGAGCAGTACTTC.